What follows are 13 T cell receptor beta chains derived from one specimen sequenced in a study of regulatory T cells in long-lasting Graves disease. Time point noted: newly diagnosed GD, antithyroid drugs for less than 3 months. PBMC RNA served as the TCR library source. With iRepertoire HTBI primers and Arm-PCR of CDR3 regions, TCR beta libraries were built. TCRdb passed the multiplex PCR reads through MiXCR, listing each CDR3 protein once. Altogether 400,000 to 500,000 distinct CDR3 sequences are present, about a sixth being singletons, with the ten largest covering about 23%. These records were also assigned to another study, of T cells in Graves' hyperthyroidism and ophthalmopathy.

Sequencing was performed on peripheral blood mononuclear cells (PBMCs), taken at new diagnosis, from a patient treated with antithyroid drugs. The origin of the receptors is a woman under 30 with Graves disease.

This clonotype was detected many times. As DNA, the CDR3 is TGTGCCAGCAGCGTGACAGGGAACACCGGGGAGCTGTTTTTT. This gives the protein CASSVTGNTGELFF. This chain joins TRBV28 and TRBJ2-2; D is possibly TRBD1 (6 bases). V shed 6 bases and J shed 1 base, with 9 bases lying between them. This CDR3 region has 14 residues. Germline CDR1 is MDHEN and CDR2 is SYDVKM.

This sequence joins TRBV5-1 and TRBJ2-7; 10 bases line up with TRBD2. With 0 bases clipped from V and 2 bases from J, the junction kept 8 bases outside the gene matches. Germline values: CDR1 SGHRS, CDR2 YFSETQ. This CDR3 is 17 amino acids long. CDR3 residues: CASSLARTSGATYEQYF. The CDR3 DNA sequence: TGCGCCAGCAGCTTGGCGAGGACTAGCGGAGCTACCTACGAGCAGTACTTC.

This chain links TRBV6-2 or TRBV6-3 with TRBJ2-3; TRBD2 matches at 9 bases. Unmatched junction bases numbered 7, after V lost 5 bases and J lost 4 bases. Germline assignment: CDR1 MNHEY and CDR2 SVGEGT. The CDR3 covers 15 residues. CDR3 bases: TGTGCCAGCAGTGACGGGACTAGCAATGCAGATACGCAGTATTTT. Translated: CASSDGTSNADTQYF.

The gene calls are TRBV24-1 and TRBJ2-7; D unresolved. Per the germline V gene, CDR1 is KGHDR and CDR2 is SFDVKD. V was shortened by 4 bases and J by 2 bases, with 8 bases between the two germline ends. The length of the CDR3 is 13 residues. CDR3 protein: CATSDGSTYEQYF. The CDR3 DNA follows: TGTGCCACCAGTGACGGCAGCACCTACGAGCAGTACTTC.

This clonotype was observed at least ten times. The chain combines TRBV11-2 with TRBJ2-7, with a weak D call TRBD2 (6 bases). Germline V gene lookup returns CDR1 SGHAT and CDR2 FQNNGV. CDR3 size: 14 residues. V lost 4 bases, J lost 6 bases, and 16 bases lay in between. The CDR3: CASSSLSGATEQYF. The CDR3 coding sequence is TGTGCCAGCAGCTCCCTTTCGGGAGCTACCGAGCAGTACTTC.

The V and J genes are TRBV24-1 and TRBJ2-1; D not certain. Germline lookup yields CDR1 KGHDR and CDR2 SFDVKD. The CDR3 loop spans 13 amino acids. V lost 7 bases, J lost 4 bases, and 10 bases lay in between. CDR3 bases: TGTGCCACCAGGGGATCTTCGTACAATGAGCAGTTCTTC. This translates into CATRGSSYNEQFF.

The gene calls are TRBV15 and TRBJ1-1, with D perhaps TRBD1 (5 bases). Germline lookup yields CDR1 LNHNV and CDR2 YYDKDF (reference sequence). V gave up 2 bases and J gave up 6 bases, with 16 bases separating them. This CDR3 spans 15 amino acids. CDR3: CATSRFKGHTSEAFF. The CDR3 bases are TGTGCCACCAGCAGATTTAAGGGGCACACGTCTGAAGCTTTCTTT.

The V gene is TRBV5-1, the J gene TRBJ1-2; D perhaps matches TRBD1 (5 bases). The CDR3 is made up of 14 amino acids. The V gene lost 0 bases and the J gene lost 4 bases, with 10 bases spanning the gap. The V gene's germline CDR1 is SGHRS and CDR2 YFSETQ. The CDR3 nucleotides are TGCGCCAGCAGCTTGGGACAGTCAACCTATGGCTACACCTTC. Translating it yields CASSLGQSTYGYTF. The variable domain in full, with the rest retrieved from reference TRBV5-1 and TRBJ1-2, is KAGVTQTPRYLIKTRGQQVTLSCSPISGHRSVSWYQQTPGQGLQFLFEYFSETQRNKGNFPGRFSGRQFSNSRSEMNVSTLELGDSALYLCASSLGQSTYGYTFGSGTRLTVV.

V is TRBV30 and J is TRBJ1-1, with 7 bases aligning to TRBD1. This CDR3 has 13 amino acids. J gave up 5 bases and V 2 bases, and 5 bases lay outside the gene matches. Germline V gene lookup returns CDR1 GTSNPN and CDR2 SVGIG (reference sequence). In DNA form, the CDR3 reads TGTGCCTGGAGTTCTACAGGGGAGACTGAAGCTTTCTTT. As protein: CAWSSTGETEAFF.

This clonotype was seen many times. The chain employs TRBV3-1 and TRBJ1-1, with D unclear. This CDR3 comprises 16 residues. The V and J ends lost 0 bases and 2 bases respectively, with 13 bases between them. CDR1 is LGHDT and CDR2 is YNNKEL in the germline V gene (reference sequence). The CDR3 loop reads CASSQDTRWGNTEAFF. The CDR3 coding sequence is TGTGCCAGCAGCCAAGATACGAGGTGGGGAAACACTGAAGCTTTCTTT.

This chain links TRBV10-1 with TRBJ1-6; D call uncertain. This CDR3 spans 13 amino acids. With 3 bases removed from V and 10 bases from J, the gap between germline ends came to 10 bases. In germline, CDR1 is WNHNN, CDR2 SYGVQD (reference sequence). This CDR3 reads CASSEGIGSPLHF. DNA for the CDR3: TGCGCCAGCAGTGAAGGAATTGGATCACCCCTCCACTTT.

V usage is TRBV4-1 and J usage is TRBJ2-2; TRBD2 matches 9 bases. From germline, CDR1 is MGHRA and CDR2 YSYEKL. The CDR3 runs 18 residues. V trimming: 3 bases; J trimming: 8 bases; junction bases outside the gene matches: 16. CDR3 sequence: CASSQLLWTSAKGGELFF. The DNA for the CDR3 is TGCGCCAGCAGCCAGCTGCTATGGACTAGCGCCAAGGGGGGGGAGCTGTTTTTT.

This clonotype was seen more than once but under ten times. V usage is TRBV20-1 and J usage is TRBJ2-1; the D gene is possibly TRBD2 (6 bases). There are 15 residues in the CDR3. With 0 bases removed from V and 5 bases from J, the gap between germline ends came to 14 bases. Germline CDR1 DFQATT, CDR2 SNEGSKA (reference sequence). The CDR3 protein is CSARDPGLFHNEQFF. CDR3 in DNA: TGCAGTGCTAGAGATCCTGGACTATTCCACAATGAGCAGTTCTTC.